What follows are 5 T cell receptor beta chains derived from one specimen sequenced in a study of blood T cell repertoires in COVID-19. Produced via immunoSEQ multiplex PCR; TCRdb's table is partial and in-frame only. The sample records about 64,000 clones, around 80% being singletons. What was sequenced was peripheral blood. All receptors derive from a human donor in a cohort sampled during active COVID-19.

This chain links TRBV6-2 or TRBV6-3 with TRBJ2-3; D is unclear. This CDR3 has 12 amino acids. CDR1 and CDR2 (germline): MNHEY, SVGEGT. The V end lost 2 bases, the J end lost 6 bases, and 6 bases lay between the germline ends. This chain's CDR3 is CASSYTIDTQYF. The DNA for the CDR3 is TGTGCCAGCAGTTACACAATCGATACGCAGTATTTT.

The chain recombines TRBV4-3 with TRBJ2-3, with TRBD2 as a possible D gene (5 bases). The V and J ends lost 2 bases and 2 bases respectively, with 20 bases between them. The CDR3 sequence is 18 residues long. Germline V gene lookup returns CDR1 LGHNA and CDR2 YSLEER. CDR3 protein: CASSQNPGLASFTDTQYF. The CDR3 DNA reads as TGCGCCAGCAGCCAAAACCCCGGGCTAGCTTCTTTCACAGATACGCAGTATTTT.

This clone is a singleton in its sample. The gene calls are TRBV5-6 and TRBJ2-7, with 7 bases that match TRBD2. The germline CDR1 and CDR2 sequences are SGHDT and YYEEEE. V lost 5 bases, J lost 0 bases, and 17 bases stayed unmatched. The CDR3 is made up of 18 amino acids. The CDR3 reads CASRSSSGTNYYSYEQYF. The CDR3 bases are TGTGCCAGCAGAAGTTCATCCGGGACTAACTACTACTCCTACGAGCAGTACTTC.

The chain couples TRBV3-1 (or the pseudogene TRBV3-2) to TRBJ2-3; TRBD2 might be the D (6 bases). V lost 5 bases and J 2 bases, leaving 11 bases between the germline ends. Germline lookup yields CDR1 LGHDT and CDR2 YNNKEL (reference sequence). This CDR3 comprises 14 residues. CDR3 protein: CASSGGFATDTQYF. The CDR3, as DNA: TGTGCCAGCAGCGGGGGGTTTGCCACAGATACGCAGTATTTT.

J is TRBJ2-1 and V is TRBV6-2 or TRBV6-3; possibly TRBD2 for D (6 bases). The CDR3 runs to 16 residues. From germline, CDR1 is MNHEY and CDR2 SVGEGT. V was trimmed by 2 bases and J by 5 bases, leaving 16 bases between them. For the CDR3, the DNA is TGTGCCAGCAGTTACGGCGGGACCCCTTTTCACAATGAGCAGTTCTTC. Amino acid sequence: CASSYGGTPFHNEQFF.